The 10 T cell receptor beta chains in this list originate from one sample, sequenced in a study of blood T cell repertoires in COVID-19 (dated by TCRdb to about 2020). Receptors were amplified or captured by the immunoSEQ multiplex PCR assay. TCRdb took over this immuneACCESS table, retaining in-frame rearrangements with V and J assigned. Such tables are incomplete; in checked studies, under half of the missing clones stem from an unresolved V gene, and the remainder is unexplained. Counted in this sample were about 340,000 clones; 70% to 90% of them appeared once. The ten largest clones represent just over 7% of the sample. Sample: peripheral blood. The receptor set was obtained from a woman aged 55 to 70 with COVID-19, enrolled during active disease.

The chain is built from TRBV7-9 and TRBJ2-7, with TRBD2 matching 8 bases. The CDR3 sequence is 19 residues long. The V gene's germline CDR1 is SEHNR and CDR2 FQNEAQ (reference sequence). The ends lost 5 bases at V and 8 bases at J; junction bases unmatched: 26. The CDR3 sequence is CASSHSNQGLTSGPSKQYF. CDR3 DNA sequence: TGTGCCAGCAGCCATAGTAATCAGGGGCTCACTAGCGGCCCTTCCAAGCAGTACTTC.

The V and J genes are TRBV7-3 and TRBJ2-1; TRBD1 is a possible D gene (6 bases). The CDR3 spans 14 residues. Germline-derived CDR1 and CDR2 are SGHTA and FQGTGA. The V end was cut by 5 bases, the J end by 5 bases, with 13 bases between. The CDR3 sequence is CASSPHGQNNEQFF. CDR3 DNA sequence: TGTGCCAGCAGCCCTCACGGACAGAACAATGAGCAGTTCTTC.

V and J are TRBV9 and TRBJ2-5, with 7 bases lining up with TRBD1. This CDR3 has 14 residues. The V and J ends lost 4 bases and 5 bases, in that order; junction bases with no gene match: 8. Looked up from germline, CDR1 is SGDLS and CDR2 is YYNGEE. CDR3 nucleotides: TGTGCCAGCAGCCTTCGGGCGACAGGGGAGACCCAGTACTTC. It translates to CASSLRATGETQYF.

This chain uses TRBV2 with TRBJ2-7; TRBD1 agrees at 8 bases. CDR1 and CDR2 from the germline V gene are SNHLY and FYNNEI. CDR3 length: 13 amino acids. V shed 6 bases, J shed 7 bases, and the junction held 8 bases outside the gene matches. CDR3 amino acids: CASRDRVVGEQYF. CDR3 in DNA: TGTGCCAGCAGGGACAGGGTAGTAGGGGAGCAGTACTTC.

This sequence joins TRBV30 and TRBJ2-5; D gene uncertain. Trimming took off 6 bases at V and 4 bases at J, with 12 bases between the two ends. CDR3 size: 12 residues. CDR1 is GTSNPN and CDR2 is SVGIG in the germline V gene (reference sequence). CDR3 nucleotides: TGTGCCTGCGGACCGAACGGAGAGACCCAGTACTTC. It encodes CACGPNGETQYF.

This clone has only a few counts. The gene calls are TRBV7-2 and TRBJ2-1, with 11 bases that match TRBD1. The length of the CDR3 is 17 residues. The junction had 13 bases not matched to a gene; V was cut back by 5 bases and J by 7 bases. CDR1 is SGHTA and CDR2 is FQGNSA in the germline V gene. CDR3 coding DNA: TGTGCCAGCAGCCCTCAGCCCGGGACAGGGGGACGGAATGAGCAGTTCTTC. Its translation is CASSPQPGTGGRNEQFF.

The chain links TRBV7-2 to TRBJ1-1, with a tentative D call TRBD1 (6 bases). CDR3 size: 13 residues. Germline V gene sequence: CDR1 SGHTA, CDR2 FQGNSA. V lost 2 bases and J lost 13, with 17 bases in between. CDR3 loop: CASSLLTGRHGFF. The DNA for the CDR3 is TGTGCCAGCAGCTTACTAACAGGGAGACATGGTTTCTTT.

This clone was found a few times. The V and J genes are TRBV2 and TRBJ1-1; D may be TRBD1 (5 bases). The CDR3 contains 12 residues. In germline, CDR1 is SNHLY, CDR2 FYNNEI. V lost 9 bases and J 4 bases, leaving 12 bases between the germline ends. CDR3 loop: CARGVSGTEAFF. The CDR3 DNA sequence: TGTGCCAGAGGGGTTTCAGGCACTGAAGCTTTCTTT.

This CDR3 is CASSGQGANGYTF. The CDR3 DNA reads TGTGCCAGCAGCGGACAGGGGGCGAATGGCTACACCTTC. The genes are TRBV12-3 or TRBV12-4 and TRBJ1-2, with 11 bases matching TRBD1. V gave up 6 bases and J gave up 6 bases; unmatched junction bases: 3. This CDR3 has 13 amino acids.

The gene calls are TRBV4-3 and TRBJ2-3, with TRBD1 identical over 9 bases. This CDR3 comprises 17 residues. V trimming: 4 bases; J trimming: 4 bases; junction bases outside the gene matches: 12. Germline V gene lookup returns CDR1 LGHNA and CDR2 YSLEER. The DNA of the CDR3 is TGCGCCAGCAGCCGAGCATTTGGGACAGGGAGCCCAGATACGCAGTATTTT. As protein: CASSRAFGTGSPDTQYF.